The present T cell receptor (beta chain) was sequenced within a study of CD4+ T cells in melanoma. Study results and limitations: A reported correlation linked neoantigen-specific CD4+ T cells to CD8+, macrophage and B cell function. Neoantigen-specific CD4+ T cells in melanoma reportedly had diverse differentiation states.

In this sample, this clone turned up a few times. Its antigen is unidentified. Using immunoSEQ multiplex PCR, the repertoire was profiled, and TCRdb retains in-frame clones only, with some absent. The sample has fewer than 20,000 clones; about four fifths are singletons. This clonotype was obtained from a human donor with melanoma. Sequenced input: cells from a culture (not recorded whether cultured in vitro).

The CDR3, as DNA: TGTGCCAGCAGCCCGACAGGGAGAGGGACTGAAGCTTTCTTT. This encodes CASSPTGRGTEAFF. The V gene is TRBV11-2, the J gene TRBJ1-1; TRBD1 matches 7 bases. CDR1 and CDR2 from the germline V gene are SGHAT and FQNNGV. This CDR3 has 14 amino acids. J lost 5 bases, V lost 5 bases, and 8 bases had no gene match.